What follows are 4 T cell receptor beta chains derived from one specimen sequenced in a study of T cell repertoires in cytomegalovirus infection. MiXCR was run by TCRdb on the reads, yielding one entry per CDR3 protein. The data contain some 320,000 distinct CDR3 sequences, 25% to 35% of them seen just once; the ten biggest clones take up approximately 20%. For these TCRs, the target antigens are not known. Sequencing used cultured PBMCs, obtained from culture after CMV antigen stimulation. The receptors were gathered from a human donor in good health (CMV status not recorded). Some clones in this sample may be carry-over from other donors' samples.

This clonotype has only a few counts. The chain couples TRBV5-4 to TRBJ2-5; TRBD2 matches 16 bases. This CDR3 spans 17 amino acids. The V segment lost 4 bases and the J segment 5 bases; nucleotides outside the gene matches: 8. The germline CDR1 and CDR2 sequences are SGHNT and YYREEE (reference sequence). Written as DNA, the CDR3 is TGTGCCAGCAGCCCGGGGACTAGCGGGGGGGCCGAGGAGACCCAGTACTTC. This translates into CASSPGTSGGAEETQYF.

The chain combines TRBV11-2 with TRBJ2-4, with a tentative D call TRBD2 (6 bases). The CDR3 sequence is 13 residues long. Germline V lookup: CDR1 SGHAT, CDR2 FQNNGV. V was pared by 0 bases and J by 11 bases, with 11 bases between. The CDR3 reads CASSLDGWGVQYF. Written as DNA, the CDR3 is TGTGCCAGCAGCTTAGATGGGTGGGGGGTTCAGTACTTC.

This clonotype has only a few counts. The genes are TRBV2 and TRBJ2-7, with D possibly matching TRBD2 (5 bases). The CDR3 extends over 14 amino acids. The V and J ends lost 0 bases and 6 bases respectively, with 12 bases between them. CDR1 is SNHLY and CDR2 is FYNNEI in the germline V gene. The CDR3 here is CASSEAAAAGEQYF. CDR3 in DNA: TGTGCCAGCAGTGAAGCGGCAGCGGCCGGCGAGCAGTACTTC.

This clonotype was seen only once. This rearrangement joins TRBV19 to TRBJ1-5; D is undetermined. The CDR3 is made up of 14 amino acids. Trimming removed 6 bases from V and 1 base from J, with 10 bases in between. Germline CDR1 is LNHDA and CDR2 is SQIVND (reference sequence). CDR3 sequence: CASRAGLSNQPQHF. The CDR3 DNA sequence: TGTGCCAGTAGGGCCGGCTTAAGCAATCAGCCCCAGCATTTT.